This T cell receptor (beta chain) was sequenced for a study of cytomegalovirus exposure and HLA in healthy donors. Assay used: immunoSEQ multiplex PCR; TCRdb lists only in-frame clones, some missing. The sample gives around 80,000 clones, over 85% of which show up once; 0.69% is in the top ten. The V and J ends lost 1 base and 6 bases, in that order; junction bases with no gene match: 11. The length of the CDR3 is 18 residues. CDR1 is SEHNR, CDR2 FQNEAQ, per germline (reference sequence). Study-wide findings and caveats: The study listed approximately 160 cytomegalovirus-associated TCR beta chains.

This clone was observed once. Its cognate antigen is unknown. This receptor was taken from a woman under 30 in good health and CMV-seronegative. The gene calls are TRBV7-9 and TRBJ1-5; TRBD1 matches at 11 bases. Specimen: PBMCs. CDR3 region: CASSLGPGTGGIGQPQHF. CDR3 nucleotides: TGTGCCAGCAGCTTAGGCCCCGGGACAGGGGGGATTGGTCAGCCCCAGCATTTT. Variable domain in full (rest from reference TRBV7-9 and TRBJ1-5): DTGVSQNPRHKITKRGQNVTFRCDPISEHNRLYWYRQTLGQGPEFLTYFQNEAQLEKSRLLSDRFSAERPKGSFSTLEIQRTEQGDSAMYLCASSLGPGTGGIGQPQHFGDGTRLSIL.